This T cell receptor (beta chain) appears in the sequencing data of a study of blood T cell repertoires in COVID-19. For the study at large: The samples span acute and convalescent COVID-19 from the United States, Italy and Spain. T cells, B-cell-depleted T cells, or PBMCs provided the cDNA or gDNA that served as material.

The CDR3 consists of 16 residues. Germline CDR1 and CDR2: LGHDT and YNNKEL (reference sequence). Trimming removed 0 bases from V and 3 bases from J; junction bases left unmatched: 5. Original analysis: Amplification of reference gene primers provided the estimated nucleated cell counts. Sequenced by immunoSEQ multiplex PCR; TCRdb stores in-frame clones only, minus some. The V and J calls and the clone size are those of that table, but D and trimming were determined from the DNA. The table shows around 100,000 clones, with more than 70% occurring only once. This chain connects TRBV3-1 (or the pseudogene TRBV3-2) to TRBJ2-1, with 7 bases identical to TRBD2. The specimen was peripheral blood. This sequence originates from a human donor in a cohort sampled during active COVID-19. The CDR3 loop is CASSQDPASGYNEQFF. DNA of the CDR3: TGTGCCAGCAGCCAAGATCCAGCTAGCGGCTACAATGAGCAGTTCTTC.